These 2 T cell receptor beta chains share one sample of origin, sequenced in a study of shared clonotypes between healthy human individuals. Assay used: immunoSEQ multiplex PCR; TCRdb lists only in-frame clones, some missing. The data contain 2,500,000 or so clones, roughly 92% of them seen just once; the ten biggest clones take up roughly 0.14%. Sequencing was carried out using naive CD4+ T cells sorted from blood. The subset here: CD45RA+ positively selected. These receptors were taken from a man younger than 30 in good health.

This sequence joins TRBV7-9 and TRBJ2-2; TRBD2 matches at 10 bases. V trimming: 4 bases; J trimming: 4 bases; junction bases outside the gene matches: 3. Germline loops: CDR1 SEHNR, CDR2 FQNEAQ (reference sequence). This CDR3 has 15 amino acids. CDR3 sequence reads: CASSSLAGGTGELFF. The DNA of the CDR3 is TGTGCCAGCAGCTCTTTAGCGGGAGGCACCGGGGAGCTGTTTTTT.

V usage is TRBV11-2 and J usage is TRBJ2-7; possibly TRBD2 for D (6 bases). Deletions cut 1 base from V and 2 bases from J, with 12 bases between. CDR3 size: 15 residues. Per the germline V gene, CDR1 is SGHAT and CDR2 is FQNNGV. CDR3 bases: TGTGCCAGCAGCTTAGGTCGCGGAGGGACCTACGAGCAGTACTTC. Encoded protein: CASSLGRGGTYEQYF.